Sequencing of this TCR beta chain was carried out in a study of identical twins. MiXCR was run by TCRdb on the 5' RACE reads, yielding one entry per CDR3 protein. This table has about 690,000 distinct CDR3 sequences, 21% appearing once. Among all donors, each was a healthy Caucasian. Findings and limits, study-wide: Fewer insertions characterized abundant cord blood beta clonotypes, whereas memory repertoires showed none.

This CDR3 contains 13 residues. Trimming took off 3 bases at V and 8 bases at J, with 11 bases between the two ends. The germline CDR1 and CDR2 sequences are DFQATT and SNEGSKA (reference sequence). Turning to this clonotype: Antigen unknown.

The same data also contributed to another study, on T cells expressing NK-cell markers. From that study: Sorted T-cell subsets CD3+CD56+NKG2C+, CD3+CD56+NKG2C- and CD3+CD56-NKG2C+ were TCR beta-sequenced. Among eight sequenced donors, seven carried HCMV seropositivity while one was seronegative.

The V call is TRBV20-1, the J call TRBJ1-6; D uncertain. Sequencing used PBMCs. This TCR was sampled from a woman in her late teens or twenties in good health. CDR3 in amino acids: CSARPVLDSPLHF. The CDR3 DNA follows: TGCAGTGCTAGGCCGGTCCTAGATTCACCCCTCCACTTT.